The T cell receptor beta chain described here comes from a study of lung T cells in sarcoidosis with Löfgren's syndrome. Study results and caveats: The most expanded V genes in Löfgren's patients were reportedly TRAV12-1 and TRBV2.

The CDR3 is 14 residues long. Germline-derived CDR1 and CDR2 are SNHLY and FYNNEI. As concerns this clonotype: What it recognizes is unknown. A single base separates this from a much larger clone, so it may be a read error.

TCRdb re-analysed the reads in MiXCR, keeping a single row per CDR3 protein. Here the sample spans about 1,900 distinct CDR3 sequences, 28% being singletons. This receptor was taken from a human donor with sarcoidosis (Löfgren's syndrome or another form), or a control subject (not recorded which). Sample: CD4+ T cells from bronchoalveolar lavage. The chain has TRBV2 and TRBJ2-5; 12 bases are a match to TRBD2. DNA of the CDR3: TGTGCCGGCAGCTATCTAGCGGGAGGGGAGACCCAGTACTTC. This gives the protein CAGSYLAGGETQYF.